These 4 T cell receptor beta chains originate from one sample sequenced in a study of T cells in Graves' hyperthyroidism and ophthalmopathy. TCR beta CDR3 sequences were amplified from RNA transcripts. HTBI primers drove first-round RT-PCR of the TCR CDR3. In TCRdb, the multiplex PCR reads were re-called with MiXCR into one record per CDR3 protein. The data show roughly 500,000 distinct CDR3 sequences, with 40% to 55% seen just once and about 45% held by the top ten. Specimen: peripheral blood or thyroid tissue (not recorded which). The receptors were sampled from an adult woman with Graves' disease, either hyperthyroidism or ophthalmopathy (not recorded which).

This clonotype appeared many times. J is TRBJ2-2 and V is TRBV7-2; D might be TRBD1 (5 bases). CDR3 size: 15 residues. Trimming removed 0 bases at V and 4 bases at J, with 9 bases between. Germline CDR1 and CDR2: SGHTA and FQGNSA. CDR3: CASSLAGQGTGELFF. In DNA, the CDR3 is TGTGCCAGCAGCTTAGCGGGGCAGGGCACCGGGGAGCTGTTTTTT.

This clonotype appeared once. The chain is built from TRBV10-3 and TRBJ1-6; 8 nucleotides agree with TRBD1. V was clipped by 6 bases and J by 8 bases; unmatched bases: 6. Germline V gene data show CDR1 as ENHRY and CDR2 as SYGVKD. There are 14 residues in the CDR3. CDR3 in DNA: TGTGCCATCAGGTCGGACAGGGTTGATTCACCCCTCCACTTT. Protein sequence: CAIRSDRVDSPLHF.

This sequence joins TRBV6-5 and TRBJ2-7; the D gene is possibly TRBD1 (6 bases). Looked up from germline, CDR1 is MNHEY and CDR2 is SVGAGI. V lost 6 bases to trimming and J lost 6 bases, with 21 bases between them. CDR3 length equals 15 residues. Here the CDR3 reads CASSLVGTFGSEQYF. In nucleotides, the CDR3 is TGTGCCAGCAGCTTGGTTGGGACATTCGGCAGCGAGCAGTACTTC.

This clonotype was detected once. The rearrangement uses TRBV19 and TRBJ1-1; the D is unclear. Trimming took 7 bases from V and 2 from J, leaving 14 bases between them. Germline-derived CDR1 and CDR2 are LNHDA and SQIVND (reference sequence). This CDR3 contains 14 residues. In nucleotides, the CDR3 is TGTGCCAGTAACCCGGCAGCGATTAACACTGAAGCTTTCTTT. It translates to CASNPAAINTEAFF.